This entry is about one T cell receptor (beta chain). Its antigen remains unknown. This record comes from a study of tumor-infiltrating lymphocytes in localized non-small cell lung cancer. The study's findings and limits: No T-cell fraction difference was seen between IM1 and IM2 tumors. Tumors had more T cell infiltration than uninvolved lung, per TCRbeta sequencing and CD3 counts.

This CDR3 is 14 amino acids long. The V end was cut by 1 base, the J end by 3 bases, with 10 bases between. CDR1 and CDR2 from the germline V gene are SGHAT and FQNNGV. Here immunoSEQ multiplex PCR was the method, and the copy in TCRdb shows in-frame clones only, minus some. This sample has approximately 9,500 clones, with under 80% found just once. This receptor was identified in a human donor with non-small cell lung cancer. The source material was uninvolved lung tissue not adjacent to the tumor. The chain carries TRBV11-2 and TRBJ2-7, with a tentative D call TRBD2 (6 bases). The CDR3 nucleotides read TGTGCCAGCAGCTTAGGGGGAGGACTCTACGAGCAGTACTTC. Amino acid sequence: CASSLGGGLYEQYF.